This T cell receptor beta chain came from a study of cytomegalovirus exposure and HLA in healthy donors. In this sample, this clone turned up a few times. What it binds is not known. V lost 3 bases to trimming and J lost 7 bases; unmatched junction nucleotides: 6. CDR1 and CDR2 (germline): MNHNS, SASEGT. The CDR3 has 15 amino acids. Study-wide points: The number of N-insertions in an Asian-associated ancestry cluster was reportedly below the roughly 620-donor mean in a later analysis. Overall, roughly 150 TCR beta chains were annotated as cytomegalovirus-associated.

Researchers ran the PCR with 60 Vbeta and 13 Jbeta primers. TCRdb's copy holds only in-frame clones and misses some; the assay was immunoSEQ multiplex PCR. The sample lists roughly 230,000 clones; roughly 84% were seen once. The chain is built from TRBV6-1 and TRBJ1-6, with 7 bases that match TRBD1. This TCR was sampled from a girl aged 2-10 years in good health and CMV-seronegative. The specimen was PBMCs. The CDR3 region has the DNA TGTGCCAGCAGTGATTTACAGGGGCCCAATTCACCCCTCCACTTT. Translating gives CASSDLQGPNSPLHF.